A selection of T cell receptor beta chains follows, all from one sample in a study of cytomegalovirus exposure and HLA in healthy donors. Sequenced by immunoSEQ multiplex PCR; TCRdb stores in-frame clones only, minus some. Seen here are 220,000 or so clones, approximately 68% observed once, and the top ten hold 1.8%. Sequenced sample: PBMCs. All receptors derive from a woman aged 30 to 39 in good health and CMV-seronegative. Both conserved end residues are part of each CDR3. D genes are given only for firm matches. Clone size is shown for a subset of rows, as once, few, many or a class of expanded clone.

size: few
D: TRBD1
V: TRBV7-2
CDR3: CASSLTGVSEQFF

size: .
D: TRBD2
V: TRBV2
CDR3: CASSEGGELAGNLAKNIQYF

size: .
D: .
V: TRBV7-9
CDR3: CASSFSRSNQPQHF

size: .
D: .
V: TRBV11-2
CDR3: CASSLDTGPYGYTF

size: .
D: TRBD1
V: TRBV7-9
CDR3: CASSLRGRTEAFF

size: .
D: TRBD2
V: TRBV19
CDR3: CASTLRREGQGQFF

size: .
D: .
V: TRBV9
CDR3: CASSVDGSSYNSPLHF

size: .
D: TRBD1
V: TRBV13
CDR3: CASSLRGTGGVYGYTF

size: .
D: TRBD2
V: TRBV19
CDR3: CASSTSGSGAHSEQFF

size: .
D: .
V: TRBV5-1
CDR3: CASFTGPPLYNEQFF

size: .
D: .
V: TRBV5-1
CDR3: CASSLRGLGTDTQYF

size: .
D: .
V: TRBV30
CDR3: CAWSGALNTEAFF

size: .
D: .
V: TRBV4-1
CDR3: CASSQEMAGPRLNF

size: .
D: TRBD1
V: TRBV6-5
CDR3: CASSYTRTGSGYGYTF

size: .
D: TRBD1
V: TRBV7-8
CDR3: CASSLEDRGLTEAFF

size: few
D: TRBD2
V: TRBV11-2
CDR3: CASNPIGGLDTQYF

size: .
D: .
V: TRBV7-9
CDR3: CASSLAGSLGGTDTQYF

size: .
D: .
V: TRBV5-1
CDR3: CASHGLNEQFF

size: once
D: TRBD1
V: TRBV10-3
CDR3: CAISGDRETNYGYTF

size: .
D: .
V: TRBV6-4
CDR3: CASSDRRGMTEAFF

size: .
D: .
V: TRBV30
CDR3: CAWSVDRSNYGYTF

size: .
D: TRBD1
V: TRBV30
CDR3: CAWNRDRGNQPQLF

size: .
D: .
V: TRBV30
CDR3: CAWSENFSYNSPLHF

size: once
D: TRBD1
V: TRBV5-6
CDR3: CASSGTGLDTQYF

size: .
D: .
V: TRBV5-5
CDR3: CASSLDGGEYEQYF